The entry below gives a single TCR beta chain sequence along with its context. Its matching antigen is unknown. The sample comes from a study of graft-versus-host responses after intestinal transplantation. Study results and caveats: Detected in recipient marrow were GvH clones, some of which were first observed in ileum or blood. The presence of high graft-versus-host to host-versus-graft clonal ratios in allografts characterized patients with graft-donor T cell macrochimerism.

Germline V gene sequence: CDR1 MGHRA, CDR2 YSYEKL. The CDR3 is 16 residues long. Unmatched junction bases numbered 8, after V lost 4 bases and J lost 5 bases. Some clones are missing from TCRdb's copy, which holds only in-frame ones; the method was immunoSEQ multiplex PCR. Seen here are 75,000 to 100,000 clones, 91% observed once, and the top ten hold more than 0.15%. J is TRBJ1-6 and V is TRBV4-1; 7 bases are shared with TRBD1. The TCR comes from a human donor who was the organ donor for an intestinal transplant. The sequenced sample was unstimulated CD4+ T cells sorted from spleen or lymph node cells, obtained before transplant. CDR3 in amino acids: CASSLLRGTDNSPLHF. The CDR3 coding sequence is TGCGCCAGCAGCCTCCTCAGGGGGACAGATAATTCACCCCTCCACTTT.